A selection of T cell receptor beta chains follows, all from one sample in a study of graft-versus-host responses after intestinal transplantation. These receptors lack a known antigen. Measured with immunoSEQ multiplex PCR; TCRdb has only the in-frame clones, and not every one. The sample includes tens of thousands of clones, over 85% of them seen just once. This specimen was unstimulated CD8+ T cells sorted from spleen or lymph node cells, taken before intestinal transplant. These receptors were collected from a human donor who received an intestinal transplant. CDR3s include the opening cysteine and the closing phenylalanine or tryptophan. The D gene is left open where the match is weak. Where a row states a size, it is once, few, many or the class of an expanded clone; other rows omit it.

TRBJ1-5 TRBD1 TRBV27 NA CASSLWGQDSNQPQHF TGTGCCAGCAGTTTATGGGGACAGGATAGCAATCAGCCCCAGCATTTT
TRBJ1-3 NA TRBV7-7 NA CASSLARNRERSGNTIYF TGTGCCAGCAGCTTAGCGAGAAACAGGGAACGCTCTGGAAACACCATATATTTT
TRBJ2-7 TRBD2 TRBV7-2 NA CASSGRLAGGSYEQYF TGTGCCAGCAGCGGGAGACTAGCGGGAGGGTCCTACGAGCAGTACTTC
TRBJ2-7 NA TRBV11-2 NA CASSLLGRGIRRYEQYF TGTGCCAGCAGCTTATTGGGGCGTGGGATAAGGAGGTACGAGCAGTACTTC
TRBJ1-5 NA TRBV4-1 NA CASSQEYRADSNQPQHF TGCGCCAGCAGCCAAGAATACAGGGCGGATAGCAATCAGCCCCAGCATTTT
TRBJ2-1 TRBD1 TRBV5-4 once CASSLDRGPDEQFF TGTGCCAGCAGCTTGGACAGGGGGCCAGATGAGCAGTTCTTC
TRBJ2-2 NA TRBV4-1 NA CASRPSGSNTGELFF TGCGCCAGCAGGCCTTCGGGCTCCAACACCGGGGAGCTGTTTTTT
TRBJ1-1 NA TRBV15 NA CATSRDNHRDSMNTEAFF TGTGCCACCAGCAGAGATAACCACAGGGACTCGATGAACACTGAAGCTTTCTTT
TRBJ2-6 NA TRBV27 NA CASSLLGFRELSGANVLTF TGTGCCAGCAGTTTACTGGGGTTCCGGGAACTGTCTGGGGCCAACGTCCTGACTTTC
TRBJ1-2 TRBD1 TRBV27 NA CASRTDEIDRDLNYGYTF TGTGCCAGCAGAACAGACGAAATTGACAGGGATCTTAACTATGGCTACACCTTC
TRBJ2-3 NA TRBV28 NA CASRWGDTQYF TGTGCCAGCAGATGGGGAGATACGCAGTATTTT
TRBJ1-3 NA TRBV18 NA CASSPTGDPGNTIYF TGTGCCAGCTCACCTACGGGGGACCCTGGAAACACCATATATTTT
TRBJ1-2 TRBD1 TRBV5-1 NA CASSLKQGDYGYTF TGCGCCAGCAGCTTAAAACAGGGGGACTATGGCTACACCTTC
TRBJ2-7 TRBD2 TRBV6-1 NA CASSEYSLAGTHYEQYF TGTGCCAGCAGTGAATATTCGCTAGCGGGAACCCACTACGAGCAGTACTTC
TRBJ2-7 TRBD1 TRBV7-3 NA CASSLGRTGDEQYF TGTGCCAGCAGCTTAGGGAGAACAGGGGACGAGCAGTACTTC
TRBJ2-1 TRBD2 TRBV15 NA CATSTGTSGAGGQFF TGTGCCACCAGCACCGGGACTAGCGGGGCCGGGGGGCAGTTCTTC
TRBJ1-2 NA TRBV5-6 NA CASSGWTDVYYGYTF TGTGCCAGCAGCGGATGGACAGACGTTTACTATGGCTACACCTTC
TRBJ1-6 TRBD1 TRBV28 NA CASSPGTEDNSPLHF TGTGCCAGCAGCCCTGGGACAGAAGATAATTCACCCCTCCACTTT
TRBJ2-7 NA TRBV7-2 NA CASTLFDSDKVNYEQYF TGTGCCAGCACCCTATTCGACAGTGACAAGGTGAACTACGAGCAGTACTTC
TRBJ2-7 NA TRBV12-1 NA CASSFTGSSYEQYF TGTGCCAGCAGCTTTACAGGGAGCTCCTACGAGCAGTACTTC
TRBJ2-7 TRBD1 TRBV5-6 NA CASSLGQGHEQYF TGTGCCAGCAGCTTGGGACAGGGTCACGAGCAGTACTTC
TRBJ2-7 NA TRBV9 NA CASSVAGDDEQYF TGTGCCAGCAGCGTAGCGGGAGATGACGAGCAGTACTTC
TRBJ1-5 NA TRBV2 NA CASSERGGSNQPQHF TGTGCCAGCAGTGAGAGGGGGGGCAGCAATCAGCCCCAGCATTTT
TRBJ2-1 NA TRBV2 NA CASASPRQAGSYNEQFF TGTGCCAGCGCATCCCCGAGACAGGCCGGCTCCTACAATGAGCAGTTCTTC
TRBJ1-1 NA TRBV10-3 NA CAISDRTVMNTEAFF TGTGCCATCAGTGACCGGACCGTAATGAACACTGAAGCTTTCTTT
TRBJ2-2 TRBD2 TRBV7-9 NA CASSFKGRVPPGELFF TGTGCCAGCAGCTTCAAAGGGAGGGTGCCCCCCGGGGAGCTGTTTTTT
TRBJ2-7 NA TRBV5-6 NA CASSLGALEQYF TGTGCCAGCAGCTTGGGGGCCCTCGAGCAGTACTTC
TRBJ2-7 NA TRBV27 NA CASSLGGDYEQYF TGTGCCAGCAGTTTGGGCGGGGACTACGAGCAGTACTTC
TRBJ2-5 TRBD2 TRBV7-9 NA CASSLSGRGIETQYF TGTGCCAGCAGCCTGAGCGGGAGGGGCATAGAGACCCAGTACTTC
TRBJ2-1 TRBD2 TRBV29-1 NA CSVGLAEYNEQFF TGCAGCGTTGGACTAGCGGAATACAATGAGCAGTTCTTC
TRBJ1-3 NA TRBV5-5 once CASSQPIGSSGNTIYF TGTGCCAGCAGCCAGCCTATTGGAAGTTCTGGAAACACCATATATTTT
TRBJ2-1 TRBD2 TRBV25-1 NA CASSEGGLAVYNEQFF TGTGCCAGCAGTGAGGGAGGACTAGCGGTATACAATGAGCAGTTCTTC
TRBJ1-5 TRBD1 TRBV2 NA CASSKGQGVQPQHF TGTGCCAGCAGCAAGGGACAGGGGGTGCAGCCCCAGCATTTT